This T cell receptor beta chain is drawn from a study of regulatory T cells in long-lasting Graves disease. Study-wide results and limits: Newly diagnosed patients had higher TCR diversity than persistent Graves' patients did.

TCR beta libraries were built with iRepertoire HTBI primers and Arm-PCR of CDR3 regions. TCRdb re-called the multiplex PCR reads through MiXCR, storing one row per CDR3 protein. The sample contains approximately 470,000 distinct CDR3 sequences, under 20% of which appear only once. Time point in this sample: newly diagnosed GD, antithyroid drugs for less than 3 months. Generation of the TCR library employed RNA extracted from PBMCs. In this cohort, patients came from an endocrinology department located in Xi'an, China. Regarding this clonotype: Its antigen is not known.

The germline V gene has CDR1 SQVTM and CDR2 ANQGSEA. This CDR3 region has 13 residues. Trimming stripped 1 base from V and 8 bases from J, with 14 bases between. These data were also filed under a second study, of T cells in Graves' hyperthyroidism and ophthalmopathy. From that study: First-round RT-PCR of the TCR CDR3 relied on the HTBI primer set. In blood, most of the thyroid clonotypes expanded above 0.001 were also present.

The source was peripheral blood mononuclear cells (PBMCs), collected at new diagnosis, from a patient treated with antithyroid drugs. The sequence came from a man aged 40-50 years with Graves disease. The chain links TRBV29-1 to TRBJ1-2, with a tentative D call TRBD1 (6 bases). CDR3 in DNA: TGCAGCGTTGAAGGCAGGGGAAGGGGCGGCTACACCTTC. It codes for CSVEGRGRGGYTF.